This T cell receptor beta chain comes out of a study of blood T cell repertoires in COVID-19. Overall study context: Researchers got acute and convalescent COVID-19 samples from the United States, Italy and Spain. Sample material is recorded as cDNA or gDNA derived from T cells, B-cell-depleted T cells, or PBMCs.

The sample holds one count of this clone. As processed by the authors: For nucleated cells, counts were estimated from reference gene primer amplification. Assay used: immunoSEQ multiplex PCR; TCRdb lists only in-frame clones, some missing. Clone size and V and J calls were adopted from that table, with D and trimming inferred from the DNA. The data hold 250,000 to 300,000 clones, with less than 90% observed a single time. CDR1 is SNHLY, CDR2 FYNNEI, per germline. The ends lost 6 bases at V and 4 bases at J; junction bases unmatched: 6. The CDR3 totals 14 residues. The specimen was peripheral blood. This chain joins TRBV2 and TRBJ1-2; 9 nucleotides align to TRBD1. This receptor was taken from a man aged 55 to 70 who had recovered from COVID-19. CDR3 region: CASSSQGAGYGYTF. Written as DNA, the CDR3 is TGTGCCAGCAGCTCACAGGGGGCGGGCTATGGCTACACCTTC.